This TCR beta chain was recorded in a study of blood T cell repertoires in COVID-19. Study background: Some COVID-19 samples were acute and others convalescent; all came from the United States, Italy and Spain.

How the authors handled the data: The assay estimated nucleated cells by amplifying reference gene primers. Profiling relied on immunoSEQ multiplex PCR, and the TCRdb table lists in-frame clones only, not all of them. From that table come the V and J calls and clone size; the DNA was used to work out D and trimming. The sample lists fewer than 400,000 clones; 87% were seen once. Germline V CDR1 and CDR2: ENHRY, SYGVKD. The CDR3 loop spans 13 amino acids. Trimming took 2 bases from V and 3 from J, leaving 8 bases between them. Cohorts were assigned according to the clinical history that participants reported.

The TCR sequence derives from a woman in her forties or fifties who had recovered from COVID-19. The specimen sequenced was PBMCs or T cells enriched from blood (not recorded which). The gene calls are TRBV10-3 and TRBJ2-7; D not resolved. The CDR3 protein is CAISEDPGYEQYF. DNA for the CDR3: TGTGCCATCAGTGAGGACCCGGGCTACGAGCAGTACTTC.